This T cell receptor (beta chain) was sequenced in a study of lymphopenia after photon versus proton radiotherapy. The CDR3 is made up of 13 amino acids. V dropped 6 bases and J dropped 0 bases, with 8 bases sitting between them. Germline CDR1 reads SGHRS; CDR2 reads YFSETQ. This clone was found once. The table came from immunoSEQ multiplex PCR; TCRdb's copy has only in-frame clones and leaves some out. The data hold some 26,000 clones, with around 83% observed a single time. V is TRBV5-1 and J is TRBJ2-3; D is undetermined. The TCR originated in a woman in her 50s with pancreatic cancer. The sample here was peripheral blood, taken from a patient treated with photon-based radiotherapy. CDR3 loop: CASNPSSTDTQYF. CDR3 DNA: TGCGCCAGCAACCCTTCTAGCACAGATACGCAGTATTTT.